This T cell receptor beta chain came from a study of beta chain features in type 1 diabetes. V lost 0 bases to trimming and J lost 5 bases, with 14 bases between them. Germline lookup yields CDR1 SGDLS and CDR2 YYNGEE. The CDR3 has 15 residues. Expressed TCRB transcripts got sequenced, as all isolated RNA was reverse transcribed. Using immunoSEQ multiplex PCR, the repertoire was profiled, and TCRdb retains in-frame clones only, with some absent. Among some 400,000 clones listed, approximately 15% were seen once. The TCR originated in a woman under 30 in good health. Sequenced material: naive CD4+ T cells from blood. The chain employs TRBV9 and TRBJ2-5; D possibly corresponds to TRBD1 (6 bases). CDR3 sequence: CASSVGGQDGETQYF. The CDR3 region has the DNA TGTGCCAGCAGCGTAGGGGGGCAGGACGGGGAGACCCAGTACTTC.